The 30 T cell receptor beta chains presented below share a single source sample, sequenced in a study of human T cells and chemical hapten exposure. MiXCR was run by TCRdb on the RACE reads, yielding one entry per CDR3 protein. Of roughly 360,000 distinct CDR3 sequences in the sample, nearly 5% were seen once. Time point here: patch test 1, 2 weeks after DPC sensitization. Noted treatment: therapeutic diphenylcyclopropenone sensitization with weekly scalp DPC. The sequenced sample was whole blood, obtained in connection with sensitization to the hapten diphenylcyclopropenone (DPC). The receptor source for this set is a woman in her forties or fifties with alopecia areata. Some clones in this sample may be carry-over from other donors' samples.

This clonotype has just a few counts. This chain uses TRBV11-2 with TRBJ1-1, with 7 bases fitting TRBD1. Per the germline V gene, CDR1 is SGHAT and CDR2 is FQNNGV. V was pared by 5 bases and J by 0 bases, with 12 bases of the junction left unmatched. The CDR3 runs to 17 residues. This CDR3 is CASSLTGVAFMNTEAFF. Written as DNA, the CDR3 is TGTGCCAGCAGCCTTACAGGGGTTGCGTTCATGAACACTGAAGCTTTCTTT. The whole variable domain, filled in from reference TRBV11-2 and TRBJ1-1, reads EAGVAQSPRYKIIEKRQSVAFWCNPISGHATLYWYQQILGQGPKLLIQFQNNGVVDDSQLPKDRFSAERLKGVDSTLKIQPAKLEDSAVYLCASSLTGVAFMNTEAFFGQGTRLTVV.

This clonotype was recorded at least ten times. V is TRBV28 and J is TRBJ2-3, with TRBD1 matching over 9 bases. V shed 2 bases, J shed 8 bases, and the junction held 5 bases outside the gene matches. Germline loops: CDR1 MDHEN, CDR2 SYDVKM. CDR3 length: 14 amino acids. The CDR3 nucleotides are TGTGCCAGCAGTTTAGGACAGGGGCGGGGTACGCAGTATTTT. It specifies CASSLGQGRGTQYF.

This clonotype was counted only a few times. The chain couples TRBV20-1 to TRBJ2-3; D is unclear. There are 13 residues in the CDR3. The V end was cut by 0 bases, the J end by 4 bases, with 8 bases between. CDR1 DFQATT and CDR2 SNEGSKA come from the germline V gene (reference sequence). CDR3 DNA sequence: TGCAGTGCTAGAGAAAGACGACCAGATACGCAGTATTTT. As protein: CSARERRPDTQYF.

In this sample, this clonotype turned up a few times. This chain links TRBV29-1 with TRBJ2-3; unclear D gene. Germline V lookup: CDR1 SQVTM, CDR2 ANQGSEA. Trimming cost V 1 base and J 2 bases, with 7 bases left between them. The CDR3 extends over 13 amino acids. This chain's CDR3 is CSVEVGDTDTQYF. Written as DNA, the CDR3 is TGCAGCGTTGAAGTTGGAGACACAGATACGCAGTATTTT.

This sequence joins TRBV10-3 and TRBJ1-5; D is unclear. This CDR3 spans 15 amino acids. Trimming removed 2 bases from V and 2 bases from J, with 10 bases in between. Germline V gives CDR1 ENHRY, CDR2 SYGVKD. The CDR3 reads CAISEVSTGNQPQHF. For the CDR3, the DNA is TGTGCCATCAGTGAGGTCTCAACGGGCAATCAGCCCCAGCATTTT.

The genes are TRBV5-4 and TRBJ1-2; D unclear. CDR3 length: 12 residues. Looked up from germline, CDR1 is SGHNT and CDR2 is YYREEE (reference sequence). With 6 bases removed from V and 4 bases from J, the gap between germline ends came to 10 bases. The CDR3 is CASNVFGYGYTF. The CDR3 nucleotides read TGTGCCAGCAACGTGTTTGGCTATGGCTACACCTTC.

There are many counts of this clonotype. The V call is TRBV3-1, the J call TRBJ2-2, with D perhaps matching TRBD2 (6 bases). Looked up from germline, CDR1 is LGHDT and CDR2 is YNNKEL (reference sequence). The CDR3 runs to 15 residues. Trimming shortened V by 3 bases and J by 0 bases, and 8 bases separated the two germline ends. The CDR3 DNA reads TGTGCCAGCAGCCAGCGGGGAGCGAACACCGGGGAGCTGTTTTTT. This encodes CASSQRGANTGELFF. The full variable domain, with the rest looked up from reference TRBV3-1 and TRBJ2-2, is DTAVSQTPKYLVTQMGNDKSIKCEQNLGHDTMYWYKQDSKKFLKIMFSYNNKELIINETVPNRFSPKSPDKAHLNLHINSLELGDSAVYFCASSQRGANTGELFFGEGSRLTVL.

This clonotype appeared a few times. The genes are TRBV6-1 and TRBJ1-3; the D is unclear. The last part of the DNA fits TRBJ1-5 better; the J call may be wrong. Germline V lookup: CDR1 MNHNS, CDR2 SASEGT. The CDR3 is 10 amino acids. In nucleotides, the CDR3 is TGTGCCAGCAGTGGAACGGGACAGCATTTT. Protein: CASSGTGQHF.

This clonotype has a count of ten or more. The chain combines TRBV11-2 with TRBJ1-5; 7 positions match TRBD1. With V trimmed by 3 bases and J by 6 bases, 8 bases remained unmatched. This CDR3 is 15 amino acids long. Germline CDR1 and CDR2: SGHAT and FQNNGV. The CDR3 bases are TGTGCCAGCAGCTTCGGAGGGGGCGCGGGTCAGCCCCAGCATTTT. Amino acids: CASSFGGGAGQPQHF.

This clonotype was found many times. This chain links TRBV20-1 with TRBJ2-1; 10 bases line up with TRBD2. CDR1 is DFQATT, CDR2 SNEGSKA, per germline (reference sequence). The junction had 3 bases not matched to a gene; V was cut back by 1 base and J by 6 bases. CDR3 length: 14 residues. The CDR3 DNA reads TGCAGTGCTAGAGTAGCGGGAGGCTTCAATGAGCAGTTCTTC. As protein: CSARVAGGFNEQFF.

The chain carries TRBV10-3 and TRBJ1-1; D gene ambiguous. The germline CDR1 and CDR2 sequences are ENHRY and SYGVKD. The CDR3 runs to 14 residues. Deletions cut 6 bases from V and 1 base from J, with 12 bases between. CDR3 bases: TGTGCCATCAGCGGGGAGACAAGGAACACTGAAGCTTTCTTT. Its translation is CAISGETRNTEAFF.

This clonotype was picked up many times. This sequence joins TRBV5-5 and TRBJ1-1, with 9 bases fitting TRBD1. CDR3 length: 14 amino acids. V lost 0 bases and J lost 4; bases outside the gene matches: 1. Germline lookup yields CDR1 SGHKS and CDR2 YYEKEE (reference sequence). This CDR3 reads CASSLEGQGTEAFF. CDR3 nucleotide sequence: TGTGCCAGCAGCTTGGAGGGACAGGGCACTGAAGCTTTCTTT.

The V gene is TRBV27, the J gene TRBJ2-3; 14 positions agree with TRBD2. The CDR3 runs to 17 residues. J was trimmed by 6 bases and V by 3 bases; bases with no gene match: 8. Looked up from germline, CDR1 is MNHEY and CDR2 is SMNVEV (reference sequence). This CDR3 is CASSFAGLAGGLDTQYF. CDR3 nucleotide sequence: TGTGCCAGCAGTTTCGCCGGACTAGCGGGGGGTTTGGATACGCAGTATTTT.

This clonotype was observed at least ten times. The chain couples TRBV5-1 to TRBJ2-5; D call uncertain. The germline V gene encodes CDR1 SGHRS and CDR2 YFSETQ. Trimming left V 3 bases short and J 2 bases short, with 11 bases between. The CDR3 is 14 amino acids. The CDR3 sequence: CASSSSTGQETQYF. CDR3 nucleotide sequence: TGCGCCAGCAGCTCCTCGACTGGACAAGAGACCCAGTACTTC. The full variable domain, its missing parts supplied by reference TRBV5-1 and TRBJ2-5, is KAGVTQTPRYLIKTRGQQVTLSCSPISGHRSVSWYQQTPGQGLQFLFEYFSETQRNKGNFPGRFSGRQFSNSRSEMNVSTLELGDSALYLCASSSSTGQETQYFGPGTRLLVL.

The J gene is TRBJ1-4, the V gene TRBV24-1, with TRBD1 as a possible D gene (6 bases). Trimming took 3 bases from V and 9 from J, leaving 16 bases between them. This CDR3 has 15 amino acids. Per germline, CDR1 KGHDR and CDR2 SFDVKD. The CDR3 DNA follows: TGTGCCACCAGTGATACCGGGACAATCTGGCAAAAACTGTTTTTT. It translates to CATSDTGTIWQKLFF.

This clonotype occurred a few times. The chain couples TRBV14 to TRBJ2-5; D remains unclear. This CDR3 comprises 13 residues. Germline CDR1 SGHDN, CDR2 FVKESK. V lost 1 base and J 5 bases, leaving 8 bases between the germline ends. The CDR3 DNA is TGTGCCAGCAGCCAAGCTAATCCGGAGACCCAGTACTTC. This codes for CASSQANPETQYF.

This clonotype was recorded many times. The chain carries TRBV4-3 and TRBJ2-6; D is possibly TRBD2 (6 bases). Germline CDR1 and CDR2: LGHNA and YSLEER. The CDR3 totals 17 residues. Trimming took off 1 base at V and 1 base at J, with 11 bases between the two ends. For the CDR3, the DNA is TGCGCCAGCAGCCAAGGTGCCGGGGGATCTGGGGCCAACGTCCTGACTTTC. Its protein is CASSQGAGGSGANVLTF.

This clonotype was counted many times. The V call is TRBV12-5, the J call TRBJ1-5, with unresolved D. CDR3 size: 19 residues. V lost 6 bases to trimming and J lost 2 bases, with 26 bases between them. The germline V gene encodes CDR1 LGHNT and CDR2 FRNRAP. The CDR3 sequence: CASGPTADGVRAGNQPQHF. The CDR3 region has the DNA TGTGCTAGTGGCCCCACAGCCGACGGTGTCCGCGCGGGCAATCAGCCCCAGCATTTT.

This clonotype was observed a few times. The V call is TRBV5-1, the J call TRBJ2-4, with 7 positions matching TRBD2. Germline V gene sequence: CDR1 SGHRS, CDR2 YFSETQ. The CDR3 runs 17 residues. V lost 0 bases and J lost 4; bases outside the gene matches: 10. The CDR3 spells CASSLDGSSGIKNIQYF. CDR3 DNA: TGCGCCAGCAGCTTGGACGGGTCTAGCGGAATTAAAAACATTCAGTACTTC.

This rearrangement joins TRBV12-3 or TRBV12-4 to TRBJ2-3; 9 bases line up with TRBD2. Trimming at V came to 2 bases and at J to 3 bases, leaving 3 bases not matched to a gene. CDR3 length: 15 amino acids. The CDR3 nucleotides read TGTGCCAGCAGTTTAAGCGGGAGGAATACAGATACGCAGTATTTT. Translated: CASSLSGRNTDTQYF.

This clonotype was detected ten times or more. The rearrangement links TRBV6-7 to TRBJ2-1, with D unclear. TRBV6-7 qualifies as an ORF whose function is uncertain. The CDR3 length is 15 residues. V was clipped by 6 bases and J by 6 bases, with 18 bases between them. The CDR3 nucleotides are TGTGCCAGCAGGCAAAAGTTAGGTAGACCCAATGAGCAGTTCTTC. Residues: CASRQKLGRPNEQFF.

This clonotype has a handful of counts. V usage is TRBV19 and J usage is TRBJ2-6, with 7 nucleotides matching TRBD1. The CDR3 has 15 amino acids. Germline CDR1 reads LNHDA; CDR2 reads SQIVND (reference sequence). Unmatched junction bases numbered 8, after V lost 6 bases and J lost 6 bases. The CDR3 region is CASRGRQGTANVLTF. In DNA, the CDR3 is TGTGCCAGTAGGGGCCGACAGGGAACGGCCAACGTCCTGACTTTC.

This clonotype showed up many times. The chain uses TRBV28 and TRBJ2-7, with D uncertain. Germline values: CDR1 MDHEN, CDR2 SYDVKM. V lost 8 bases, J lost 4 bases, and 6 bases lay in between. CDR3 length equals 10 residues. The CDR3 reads CASGAYEQYF. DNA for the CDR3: TGTGCCAGCGGAGCATACGAGCAGTACTTC.

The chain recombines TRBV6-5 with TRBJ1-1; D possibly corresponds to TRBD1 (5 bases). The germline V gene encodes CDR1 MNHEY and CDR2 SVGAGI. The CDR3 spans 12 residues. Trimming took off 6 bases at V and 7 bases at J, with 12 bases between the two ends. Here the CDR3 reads CASRTKGSEAFF. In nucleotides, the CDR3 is TGTGCCAGCAGGACGAAGGGGAGTGAAGCTTTCTTT.

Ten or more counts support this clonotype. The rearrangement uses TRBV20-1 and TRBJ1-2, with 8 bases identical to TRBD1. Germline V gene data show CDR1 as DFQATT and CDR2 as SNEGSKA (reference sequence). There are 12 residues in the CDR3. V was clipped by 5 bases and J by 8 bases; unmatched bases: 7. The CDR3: CSASDRGGGYTF. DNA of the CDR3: TGCAGTGCTTCCGACAGGGGAGGCGGCTACACCTTC.

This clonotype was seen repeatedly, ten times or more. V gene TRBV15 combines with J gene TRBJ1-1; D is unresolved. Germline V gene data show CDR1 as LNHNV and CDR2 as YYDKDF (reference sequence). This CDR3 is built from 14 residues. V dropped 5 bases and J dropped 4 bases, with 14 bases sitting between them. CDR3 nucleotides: TGTGCCACCAGCCGCTCCCCCCTAGGCACTGAAGCTTTCTTT. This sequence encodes CATSRSPLGTEAFF.

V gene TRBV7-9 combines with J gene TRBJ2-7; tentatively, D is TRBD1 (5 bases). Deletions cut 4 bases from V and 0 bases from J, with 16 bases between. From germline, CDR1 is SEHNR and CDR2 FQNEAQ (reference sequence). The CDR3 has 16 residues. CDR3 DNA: TGTGCCAGCAGCTCCACTGGGGCAGTGAGCTCCTACGAGCAGTACTTC. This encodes CASSSTGAVSSYEQYF. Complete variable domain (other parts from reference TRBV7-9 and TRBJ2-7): DTGVSQNPRHKITKRGQNVTFRCDPISEHNRLYWYRQTLGQGPEFLTYFQNEAQLEKSRLLSDRFSAERPKGSFSTLEIQRTEQGDSAMYLCASSSTGAVSSYEQYFGPGTRLTVT.

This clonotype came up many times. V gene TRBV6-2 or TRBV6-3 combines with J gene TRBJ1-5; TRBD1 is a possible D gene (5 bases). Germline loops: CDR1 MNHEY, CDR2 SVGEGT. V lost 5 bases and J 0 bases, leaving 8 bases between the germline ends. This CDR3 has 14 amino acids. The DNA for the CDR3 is TGTGCCAGCAGTGACGGACATAGCAATCAGCCCCAGCATTTT. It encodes CASSDGHSNQPQHF.

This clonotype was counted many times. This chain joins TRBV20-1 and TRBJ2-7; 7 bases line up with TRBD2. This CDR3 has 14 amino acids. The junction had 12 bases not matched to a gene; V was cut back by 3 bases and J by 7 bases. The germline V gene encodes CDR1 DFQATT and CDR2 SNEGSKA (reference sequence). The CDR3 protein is CSASFPAGFEEQYF. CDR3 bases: TGCAGTGCTAGTTTTCCAGCGGGGTTTGAAGAGCAGTACTTC.

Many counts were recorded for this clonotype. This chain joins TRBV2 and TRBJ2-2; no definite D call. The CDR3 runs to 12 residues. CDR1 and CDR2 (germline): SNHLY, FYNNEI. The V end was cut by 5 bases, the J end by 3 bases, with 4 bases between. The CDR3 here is CASSTYTGELFF. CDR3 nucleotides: TGTGCCAGCAGTACCTACACCGGGGAGCTGTTTTTT.